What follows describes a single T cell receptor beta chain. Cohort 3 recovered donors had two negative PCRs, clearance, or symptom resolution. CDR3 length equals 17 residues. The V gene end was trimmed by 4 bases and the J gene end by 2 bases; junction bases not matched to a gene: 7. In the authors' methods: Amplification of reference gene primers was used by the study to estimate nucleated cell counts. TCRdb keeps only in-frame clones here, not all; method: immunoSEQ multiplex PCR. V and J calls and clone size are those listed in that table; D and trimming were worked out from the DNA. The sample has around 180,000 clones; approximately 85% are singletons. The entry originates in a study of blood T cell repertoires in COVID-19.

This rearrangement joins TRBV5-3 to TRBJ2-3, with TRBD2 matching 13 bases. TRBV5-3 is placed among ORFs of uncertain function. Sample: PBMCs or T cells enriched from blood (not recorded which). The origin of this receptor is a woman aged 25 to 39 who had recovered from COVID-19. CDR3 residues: CARSGRTSGSFTDTQYF. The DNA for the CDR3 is TGTGCCAGAAGCGGACGGACTAGCGGGAGTTTCACAGATACGCAGTATTTT.